The source of this T cell receptor (beta chain) is a study of tumor-infiltrating lymphocytes in localized non-small cell lung cancer. The study, taken as a whole, reports: Different pieces of the same tissue were used for each assay.

This clone was recorded only once. Antigen: not known. CDR3 size: 18 residues. Trimming left V 1 base short and J 1 base short, with 16 bases between. The germline CDR1 and CDR2 sequences are SGHTA and FQGNSA. Some clones are missing from TCRdb's copy, which holds only in-frame ones; the method was immunoSEQ multiplex PCR. The sample carries around 16,000 clones, over 70% recorded once. V and J are TRBV7-2 and TRBJ2-2; D not resolved. The source material was lung tumor tissue. This clonotype originated in a human donor with non-small cell lung cancer. CDR3 sequence (DNA): TGTGCCAGCAGCTTAGAGGCGTTGGGCTTGGGGAACACCGGGGAGCTGTTTTTT. This encodes CASSLEALGLGNTGELFF.